The rows below give T cell receptor beta chains drawn from one sample of a study of blood T cell repertoires in COVID-19. The protocol was immunoSEQ multiplex PCR, while the TCRdb copy is restricted to in-frame clones and leaves out a portion. The profile shows under 150,000 clones, over 75% of them singletons. The specimen was peripheral blood. Receptors originate from a man between 65 and 85 years old with active COVID-19. CDR3s include the opening cysteine and the closing phenylalanine or tryptophan. The D gene is left open where the match is weak. Clone sizes are given selectively: once, few, many, or a class where the clone is expanded.

.,TRBV12-2,TRBJ2-7,.,TGTGCAAGTCGCTTAGCTGTCTACCCCCTCGAGCAGTACTTC,CASRLAVYPLEQYF
TRBD1,TRBV3-1/TRBV3-2,TRBJ1-4,.,TGTGCCAGCAGCCCAGCCCTGGGACAGGAAAAACTGTTTTTT,CASSPALGQEKLFF
.,TRBV7-2,TRBJ1-2,.,TGTGCCAGCAGCGTGGACATACTCTATGGCTACACCTTC,CASSVDILYGYTF
.,TRBV3-1/TRBV3-2,TRBJ2-3,.,TGTGCCAGCAGCCCCCGGGATAGCCGGCAGGCAGCAGATACGCAGTATTTT,CASSPRDSRQAADTQYF
TRBD1,TRBV28,TRBJ2-7,.,TGTGCCAGCCACGACAGGGGTTCCCACGAGCAGTACTTC,CASHDRGSHEQYF
.,TRBV19,TRBJ2-7,.,TGTGCCAGTAGCGCAGGGAACAGCTACGAGCAGTACTTC,CASSAGNSYEQYF
.,TRBV3-1/TRBV3-2,TRBJ2-4,.,TGTGCCAGCAGCCAGACTATGACTATGGCAAACATTCAGTACTTC,CASSQTMTMANIQYF
.,TRBV30,TRBJ1-3,few,TGTGCCTCCTCCGATTCGGCGGGGGGAAACACCATATATTTT,CASSDSAGGNTIYF
TRBD2,TRBV5-1,TRBJ2-7,.,TGCGCCAGCAGCTTGGCGACTAGCGGATACGAGCAGTACTTC,CASSLATSGYEQYF
.,TRBV18,TRBJ1-1,once,TGTGCCAGCTCCCTCGGCGGGGTGAACACTGAAGCTTTCTTT,CASSLGGVNTEAFF
.,TRBV7-9,TRBJ2-3,.,TGTGCCAGCAGCCCCAAACTAGCCCCAGATACGCAGTATTTT,CASSPKLAPDTQYF
TRBD1,TRBV7-7,TRBJ2-1,.,TGTGCTAGCAGCTTAGTCCACAGGGGCTCCTACAATGAGCAGTTCTTC,CASSLVHRGSYNEQFF
.,TRBV5-8,TRBJ2-3,once,TGTGCCAGCAGCTCCCAGGGGGGAGATACGCAGTATTTT,CASSSQGGDTQYF
.,TRBV7-9,TRBJ1-3,once,TGTGCCAGCAGCTCTCGGAGAAGTGGAAACACCATATATTTT,CASSSRRSGNTIYF
TRBD1,TRBV2,TRBJ1-1,.,TGTGCCAGCAGCGACCTATCTTCCGGGACAGGGGGTGCTTTCTTT,CASSDLSSGTGGAFF
.,TRBV18,TRBJ1-3,.,TGTGCCAGCTCACCACCGTGGGCCGCTGGAAACACCATATATTTT,CASSPPWAAGNTIYF
TRBD1,TRBV11-2,TRBJ1-1,.,TGTGCCAGCAGATCTTATACAGGGGGGAACACTGAAGCTTTCTTT,CASRSYTGGNTEAFF
.,TRBV7-2,TRBJ2-6,.,TGTGCCAGCAGCTTAGAAGGGCAGGGAAGGAGTTATGGGGCCAACGTCCTGACTTTC,CASSLEGQGRSYGANVLTF
.,TRBV7-8,TRBJ1-2,.,TGTGCCAGCAGCGCTACGGTAGGCTACAGCTATGGCTACACCTTC,CASSATVGYSYGYTF
.,TRBV11-2,TRBJ2-2,.,TGTGCCAGCAGCAATCAGCGGACCGGGGAGCTGTTTTTT,CASSNQRTGELFF
.,TRBV28,TRBJ1-1,.,TGTGCCAGCAGTTTACTGAGCACTGAAGCTTTCTTT,CASSLLSTEAFF
.,TRBV5-1,TRBJ2-1,.,TGCGCCAGCAGCTTGGCCTCGCCTAACGTTGAGCAGTTCTTC,CASSLASPNVEQFF
TRBD1,TRBV5-4,TRBJ2-5,.,TGTGCCAGCAGCTCCAGGACAGGGGTAGAGACCCAGTACTTC,CASSSRTGVETQYF
.,TRBV28,TRBJ1-1,.,TGTGCCAGCGTTCGGCAGGGCCTCACTGAAGCTTTCTTT,CASVRQGLTEAFF
TRBD1,TRBV7-2,TRBJ1-5,few,TGTGCCAGCAGTGCCCGGGACAGGGGATCCAATCAGCCCCAGCATTTT,CASSARDRGSNQPQHF
TRBD1,TRBV7-9,TRBJ2-7,.,TGTGCCAGCAGCTCCCCCGAGACCGGGACAGGGAATTCCTACGAGCAGTACTTC,CASSSPETGTGNSYEQYF
.,TRBV7-9,TRBJ2-1,once,TGTGCCAGCAGCTTAGGAAAGTGGTGGGAAGGGGTCAATGAGCAGTTCTTC,CASSLGKWWEGVNEQFF
.,TRBV5-6,TRBJ2-7,.,TGTGCCAGCAGCTTGGATCTCCCCGGTTCGCCTCGTGAGCAGTACTTC,CASSLDLPGSPREQYF
.,TRBV7-9,TRBJ2-1,few,TGTGCCAGCAGCCCCCCCCTTAGACTTGGAAATGAGCAGTTCTTC,CASSPPLRLGNEQFF
TRBD1,TRBV5-1,TRBJ1-4,.,TGCGCCAGCAGCTTAGGGTTTGGGACAGGGCGTGAAAAACTGTTTTTT,CASSLGFGTGREKLFF
.,TRBV16,TRBJ1-5,.,TGTGCCAGCAGCCAACCCCGTGGCAATCAGCCCCAGCATTTT,CASSQPRGNQPQHF
TRBD1,TRBV7-3,TRBJ2-3,.,TGTGCCAGCAGCTTAATGAGACAGGGGACTTTAGATACGCAGTATTTT,CASSLMRQGTLDTQYF
.,TRBV29-1,TRBJ1-2,once,.,CSVAAGTVQGAF
.,TRBV6-6,TRBJ1-1,.,TGTGCCAGCAGGCCCTCCCAGGGGCGAAAGAACACTGAAGCTTTCTTT,CASRPSQGRKNTEAFF
TRBD2,TRBV2,TRBJ2-7,.,TGTGCCAGCAGCCTTCTAGCGGGAGTTGCCTACGAGCAGTACTTC,CASSLLAGVAYEQYF
.,TRBV30,TRBJ1-1,.,TGTGCCTGGAGTGTAATGGCAGGCGGGGTCACTGAAGCTTTCTTT,CAWSVMAGGVTEAFF
TRBD2,TRBV2,TRBJ2-1,.,TGTGCCAGCAAATGGGCTAGCGGGAGGGAGAGAAATGAGCAGTTCTTC,CASKWASGRERNEQFF
.,TRBV7-9,TRBJ2-3,once,TGTGCCAGCAGCTCCCCGGGATCTCTTTCGGATACGCAGTATTTT,CASSSPGSLSDTQYF
.,TRBV10-3,TRBJ2-6,.,TGTGCCGCCACGGGCGGGAAGACGTCGGGCGATGGGGCCAACGTCCTGACTTTC,CAATGGKTSGDGANVLTF
.,TRBV27,TRBJ2-5,once,TGTGCCAGCAGTTCTAGGAGGGGGCGACGAGGGGAGACCCAGTACTTC,CASSSRRGRRGETQYF
TRBD2,TRBV28,TRBJ2-3,.,TGTGCCAGCAGTTTCCCCCGGGAGGGCACAGATACGCAGTATTTT,CASSFPREGTDTQYF
.,TRBV3-1/TRBV3-2,TRBJ2-2,.,TGTGCCAGCAGCCAAGATAGGCGGCAGGGGACAAGGGCCGGGGAGCTGTTTTTT,CASSQDRRQGTRAGELFF
.,TRBV5-4,TRBJ2-7,.,TGTGCCAGCAGCCCGACTCCCCTAGCAGACGAGCAGTACTTC,CASSPTPLADEQYF
TRBD1,TRBV5-1,TRBJ2-3,.,TGCGCCAGCAGCTCCCTCCGTGGGACAGGGTACCCAGATACGCAGTATTTT,CASSSLRGTGYPDTQYF
.,TRBV10-2,TRBJ2-7,once,TGCGCCAGCAGATTGACAGACTACGAGCAGTACTTC,CASRLTDYEQYF